Listed here is a single TCR beta chain. The protocol was immunoSEQ multiplex PCR, while the TCRdb copy is restricted to in-frame clones and leaves out a portion. The top ten clones hold roughly 0.16% of a sample with around 80,000 clones, 98% of them seen once. This sample is part of a study of technical replicates of blood from several donors. V was clipped by 0 bases and J by 7 bases, with 4 bases between them. Germline values: CDR1 GTSNPN, CDR2 SVGIG (reference sequence). The CDR3 extends over 12 amino acids. The TCR originated in a human donor in good health. The chain combines TRBV30 with TRBJ1-6; D remains unclear. Sequences were obtained from T cells isolated from PBMCs. As DNA, the CDR3 is TGTGCCTGGAGTGTACGGAATTCACCCCTCCACTTT. Its protein product is CAWSVRNSPLHF.